One T cell receptor beta chain is described in this entry. As yet, its antigen is unknown. This entry comes from a study of CD8+CD57+ T cells in acquired aplastic anemia. Study-wide results and limits: Patients and controls shared around 30 CD8+ CDR3 sequences.

Patients selected for sequencing had displayed CD8+CD57+ cell expansion by flow cytometry. The V segment lost 9 bases and the J segment 6 bases; nucleotides outside the gene matches: 12. This CDR3 spans 16 amino acids. Germline values: CDR1 KGHDR, CDR2 SFDVKD. The use of genomic DNA as template underpinned the TCR beta VDJ and CDR3 profiling. TCRdb re-derived calls from the reads in MiXCR, one entry per CDR3 protein. The profile shows 220,000 or so distinct CDR3 sequences, more than 55% of them singletons. The chain couples TRBV24-1 to TRBJ2-3; 12 positions match TRBD1. Sequencing input: sorted CD4+, CD8+, or CD8+CD57+ T cells (not recorded which) from PBMCs. The clonotype originates from a human donor with aplastic anemia. The DNA for the CDR3 is TGTGCCACCGGCAGGGGACAGGGGGCGCAATCGGATACGCAGTATTTT. This encodes CATGRGQGAQSDTQYF.